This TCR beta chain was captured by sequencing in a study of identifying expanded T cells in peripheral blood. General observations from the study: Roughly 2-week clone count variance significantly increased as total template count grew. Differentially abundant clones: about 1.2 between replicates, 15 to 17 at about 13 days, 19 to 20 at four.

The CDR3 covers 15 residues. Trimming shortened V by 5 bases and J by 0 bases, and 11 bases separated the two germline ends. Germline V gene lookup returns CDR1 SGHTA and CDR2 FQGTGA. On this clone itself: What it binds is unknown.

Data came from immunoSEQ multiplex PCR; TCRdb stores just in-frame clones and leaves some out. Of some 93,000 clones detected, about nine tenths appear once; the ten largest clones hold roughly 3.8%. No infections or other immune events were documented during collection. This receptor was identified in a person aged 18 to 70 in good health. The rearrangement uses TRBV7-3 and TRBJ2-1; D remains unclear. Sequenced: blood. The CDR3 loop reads CASSGVGSSYNEQFF. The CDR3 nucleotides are TGTGCCAGCAGCGGGGTCGGAAGCTCCTACAATGAGCAGTTCTTC.